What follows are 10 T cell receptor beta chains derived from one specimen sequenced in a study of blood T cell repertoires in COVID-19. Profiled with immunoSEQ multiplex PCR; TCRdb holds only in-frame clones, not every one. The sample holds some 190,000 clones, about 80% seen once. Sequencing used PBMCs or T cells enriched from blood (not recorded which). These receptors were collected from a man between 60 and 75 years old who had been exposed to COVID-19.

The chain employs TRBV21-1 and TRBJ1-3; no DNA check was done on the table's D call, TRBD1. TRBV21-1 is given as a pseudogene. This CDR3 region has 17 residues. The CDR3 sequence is CASSAKSPGTGGNTIYF. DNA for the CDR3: TGTGCCAGCAGCGCCAAGAGCCCCGGGACAGGGGGAAACACCATATATTTT.

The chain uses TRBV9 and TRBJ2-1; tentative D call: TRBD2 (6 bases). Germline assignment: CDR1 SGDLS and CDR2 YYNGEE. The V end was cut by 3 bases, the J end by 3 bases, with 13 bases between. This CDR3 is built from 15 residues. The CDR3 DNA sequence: TGTGCCAGCAGCGCCGGGGGAGGAGGCTACAATGAGCAGTTCTTC. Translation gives CASSAGGGGYNEQFF. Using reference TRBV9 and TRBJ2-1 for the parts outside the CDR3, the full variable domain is DSGVTQTPKHLITATGQRVTLRCSPRSGDLSVYWYQQSLDQGLQFLIQYYNGEERAKGNILERFSAQQFPDLHSELNLSSLELGDSALYFCASSAGGGGYNEQFFGPGTRLTVL.

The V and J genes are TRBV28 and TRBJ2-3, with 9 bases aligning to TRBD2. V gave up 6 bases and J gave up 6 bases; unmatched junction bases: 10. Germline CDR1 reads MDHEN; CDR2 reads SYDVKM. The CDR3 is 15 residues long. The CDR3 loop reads CASSPGGRASDTQYF. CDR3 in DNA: TGTGCCAGCAGCCCAGGCGGGAGGGCCTCGGATACGCAGTATTTT.

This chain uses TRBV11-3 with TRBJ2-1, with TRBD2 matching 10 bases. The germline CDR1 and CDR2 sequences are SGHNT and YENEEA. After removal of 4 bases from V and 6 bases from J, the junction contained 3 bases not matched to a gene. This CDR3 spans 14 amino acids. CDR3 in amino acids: CASSSPSGSNEQFF. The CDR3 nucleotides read TGTGCCAGCAGCTCCCCTAGCGGGAGCAATGAGCAGTTCTTC.

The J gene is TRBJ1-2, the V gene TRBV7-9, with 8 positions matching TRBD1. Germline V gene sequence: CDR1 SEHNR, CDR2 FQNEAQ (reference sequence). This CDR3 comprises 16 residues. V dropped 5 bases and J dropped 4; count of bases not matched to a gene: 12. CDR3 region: CASSGISDQGAYGYTF. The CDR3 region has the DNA TGTGCCAGCAGCGGTATTTCGGACCAGGGGGCCTATGGCTACACCTTC.

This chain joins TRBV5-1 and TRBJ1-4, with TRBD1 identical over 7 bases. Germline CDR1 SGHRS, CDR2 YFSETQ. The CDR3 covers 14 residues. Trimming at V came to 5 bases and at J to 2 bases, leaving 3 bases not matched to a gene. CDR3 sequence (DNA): TGCGCCAGCAGTTGGGACAGCACTAATGAAAAACTGTTTTTT. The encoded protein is CASSWDSTNEKLFF.

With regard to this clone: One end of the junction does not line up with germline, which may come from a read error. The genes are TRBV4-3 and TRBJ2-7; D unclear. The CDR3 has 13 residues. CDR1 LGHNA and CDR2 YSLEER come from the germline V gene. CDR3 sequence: CASSQGFRDEQYF. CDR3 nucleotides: TGCGCCAGCAGTCAAGGGTTTCGGGACGAGCAGTACTTC.

DNA for the CDR3: TGTGCCAGCAGCTTGGATCCGGCTAGCGGGAGGAGAGGCGAGACCCAGTACTTC. This codes for CASSLDPASGRRGETQYF. The chain carries TRBV5-4 and TRBJ2-5, with TRBD2 identical over 11 bases. The V and J ends lost 0 bases and 5 bases, in that order; junction bases with no gene match: 12. The germline gives CDR1 SGHNT, CDR2 YYREEE (reference sequence). The length of the CDR3 is 18 residues. Combining the CDR3 with reference TRBV5-4 and TRBJ2-5 gives the whole variable domain ETGVTQSPTHLIKTRGQQVTLRCSSQSGHNTVSWYQQALGQGPQFIFQYYREEENGRGNFPPRFSGLQFPNYSSELNVNALELDDSALYLCASSLDPASGRRGETQYFGPGTRLLVL.

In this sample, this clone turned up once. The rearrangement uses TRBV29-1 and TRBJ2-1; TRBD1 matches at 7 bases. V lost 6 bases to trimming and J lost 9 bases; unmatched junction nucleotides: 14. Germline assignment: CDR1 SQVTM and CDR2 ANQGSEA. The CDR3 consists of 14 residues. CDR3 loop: CSVQGQGVGGEQFF. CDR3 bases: TGCAGCGTCCAGGGGCAGGGGGTAGGGGGTGAGCAGTTCTTC.

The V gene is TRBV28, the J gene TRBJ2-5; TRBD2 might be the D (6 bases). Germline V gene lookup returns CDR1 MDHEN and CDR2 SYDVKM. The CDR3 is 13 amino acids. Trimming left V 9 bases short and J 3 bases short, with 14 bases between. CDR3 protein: CASVEGREETQYF. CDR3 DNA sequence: TGTGCCAGTGTGGAGGGGCGAGAAGAGACCCAGTACTTC.